This paragraph covers one TCR beta chain sequence. This specimen comes from a study of blood T cell repertoires in COVID-19. Study summary: PBMCs, B-cell-depleted T cells, or T cells were the source of the cDNA or gDNA that made up the material.

Study processing details: Reference gene primer amplification in the assay estimated nucleated cell counts. Sequenced by immunoSEQ multiplex PCR; TCRdb stores in-frame clones only, minus some. From that table come the V and J calls and clone size; the DNA was used to work out D and trimming. The sample has under 200,000 clones, roughly 87% seen once. Cohort 3 donors counted as recovered after two negative PCRs, clearance, or resolved symptoms. V dropped 2 bases and J dropped 8 bases, with 12 bases sitting between them. The CDR3 spans 14 residues. Germline V gives CDR1 SGHTA, CDR2 FQGNSA. Sequenced material: PBMCs or T cells enriched from blood (not recorded which). The receptor comes from a woman between 50 and 59 years old who had recovered from COVID-19. The V call is TRBV7-2, the J call TRBJ1-4; D uncertain. The CDR3 nucleotides are TGTGCCAGCAGCTTATTTAATCAGAAGGAAAAACTGTTTTTT. It codes for CASSLFNQKEKLFF.